Included here is one TCR beta chain sequence, with context. V gave up 6 bases and J gave up 8 bases; unmatched junction bases: 14. Germline V lookup: CDR1 SEHNR, CDR2 FQNEAQ (reference sequence). This CDR3 is built from 17 residues. This specimen comes from a study of T-cell memory formation after mild COVID-19. TCRdb re-called the 5' RACE reads through MiXCR, storing one row per CDR3 protein. The repertoire holds roughly 480,000 distinct CDR3 sequences, with 20% to 30% as singletons. This clonotype was sampled from an adult woman who had mild COVID-19 (a few samples of this study predate the infection). Cell type and time point are not known. Material: PBMCs or a T cell subset sorted from them (not recorded which). The J gene is TRBJ2-1, the V gene TRBV7-9; TRBD2 aligns across 12 bases. CDR3 residues: CASRSRTSGKRSDEQFF. CDR3 DNA sequence: TGTGCCAGCAGATCTAGGACTAGCGGGAAACGGAGCGATGAGCAGTTCTTC. Full variable domain (missing parts from reference TRBV7-9 and TRBJ2-1): DTGVSQNPRHKITKRGQNVTFRCDPISEHNRLYWYRQTLGQGPEFLTYFQNEAQLEKSRLLSDRFSAERPKGSFSTLEIQRTEQGDSAMYLCASRSRTSGKRSDEQFFGPGTRLTVL.